What follows are 9 T cell receptor beta chains derived from one specimen sequenced in a study of T cell responses to AZD1222 COVID-19 vaccine. Repertoires were generated with immunoSEQ multiplex PCR, while TCRdb's copy carries only in-frame clones and drops some. The sample holds approximately 15,000 clones, 88% seen once. The material was peripheral blood, obtained 28 days after the second AZD1222 dose. These receptors all come from an adult who received the AZD1222 COVID-19 vaccine.

This chain joins TRBV5-1 and TRBJ2-7, with 11 bases that match TRBD1. Germline V gene sequence: CDR1 SGHRS, CDR2 YFSETQ. Germline trimming cut 1 base from V and 1 base from J; bases unmatched to any gene: 13. The CDR3 is 19 amino acids. For the CDR3, the DNA is TGCGCCAGCAGCTTGTTCACTTCCGGACAGGGGGCGGTTTCCTACGAGCAGTACTTC. It is translated as CASSLFTSGQGAVSYEQYF.

J is TRBJ1-4 and V is TRBV5-4, with D unclear. Between the trimmed V and J ends, which lost 0 bases and 8 bases, there was a span of 11 bases. The CDR3 consists of 14 residues. Germline CDR1 reads SGHNT; CDR2 reads YYREEE (reference sequence). The DNA for the CDR3 is TGTGCCAGCAGCTTGGAACGGACCAGGGAAAAACTGTTTTTT. It yields the protein CASSLERTREKLFF. Based on the CDR3 plus reference TRBV5-4 and TRBJ1-4, the full variable domain is ETGVTQSPTHLIKTRGQQVTLRCSSQSGHNTVSWYQQALGQGPQFIFQYYREEENGRGNFPPRFSGLQFPNYSSELNVNALELDDSALYLCASSLERTREKLFFGSGTQLSVL.

The CDR3: CASSVEGGNLNHEQYF. In nucleotides, the CDR3 is TGTGCCAGCAGCGTAGAGGGTGGGAACCTAAATCACGAGCAGTACTTC. The J gene is TRBJ2-7, the V gene TRBV9, with no clear D. The CDR3 has 16 residues. Per germline, CDR1 SGDLS and CDR2 YYNGEE. The germline V and J ends were trimmed by 0 bases and 5 bases, with 18 bases remaining between them.

The rearrangement links TRBV9 to TRBJ1-4; no reliable D call. In germline, CDR1 is SGDLS, CDR2 YYNGEE. This CDR3 has 12 amino acids. V was shortened by 4 bases and J by 10 bases, with 11 bases between the two germline ends. The CDR3 loop is CASSPDPGKLFF. The CDR3, as DNA: TGTGCCAGCAGCCCTGACCCGGGAAAACTGTTTTTT.

The V gene is TRBV11-3, the J gene TRBJ2-5; D is perhaps TRBD2 (5 bases). This CDR3 has 16 residues. CDR1 SGHNT and CDR2 YENEEA come from the germline V gene. Trimming left V 1 base short and J 4 bases short, with 16 bases between. The CDR3 protein is CASSLGVSGGRETQYF. Here the CDR3 DNA reads TGTGCCAGCAGCTTAGGAGTAAGCGGAGGACGAGAGACCCAGTACTTC.

The CDR3 DNA reads as TGTGCCAGCGGGGGGGTCAATTCACCCCTCCACTTT. Protein sequence: CASGGVNSPLHF. The gene calls are TRBV28 and TRBJ1-6, with D tentatively TRBD1 (5 bases). V lost 8 bases to trimming and J lost 7 bases, with 9 bases between them. This CDR3 comprises 12 residues. Looked up from germline, CDR1 is MDHEN and CDR2 is SYDVKM.

The chain recombines TRBV5-5 with TRBJ2-3, with D possibly being TRBD1 (7 bases). The germline CDR1 and CDR2 sequences are SGHKS and YYEKEE (reference sequence). V lost 2 bases and J lost 5, with 18 bases in between. The CDR3 loop spans 16 amino acids. CDR3 sequence reads: CASSFRSGGGGDTQYF. CDR3 nucleotide sequence: TGTGCCAGCAGCTTTCGGTCCGGAGGGGGCGGAGATACGCAGTATTTT.

The V call is TRBV7-2, the J call TRBJ2-7; no reliable D call. The CDR3 sequence is 13 residues long. With 1 base removed from V and 3 bases from J, the gap between germline ends came to 7 bases. Germline lookup yields CDR1 SGHTA and CDR2 FQGNSA. In nucleotides, the CDR3 is TGTGCCAGCAGCTTAGGTAGGAACTACGAGCAGTACTTC. Its protein product is CASSLGRNYEQYF.

This sequence joins TRBV6-1 and TRBJ1-3; D not certain. Germline assignment: CDR1 MNHNS and CDR2 SASEGT. V was shortened by 3 bases and J by 3 bases, with 12 bases between the two germline ends. This CDR3 comprises 15 residues. CDR3 in amino acids: CASSELTFLGNTIYF. The CDR3, as DNA: TGTGCCAGCAGTGAGTTGACGTTTCTTGGAAACACCATATATTTT.